These T cell receptor beta chains were read from a single sample in a study of cytomegalovirus exposure and HLA in healthy donors. Profiling relied on immunoSEQ multiplex PCR, and the TCRdb table lists in-frame clones only, not all of them. The sample lists some 190,000 clones; about four fifths were seen once. The sample consisted of PBMCs. These receptors originate from a man younger than 35 in good health and CMV-seronegative. CDR3s include the opening cysteine and the closing phenylalanine or tryptophan. The order of the fields is clone size, J gene, D gene, V gene, CDR3 DNA, CDR3 protein. A D gene is named only where the DNA matches it firmly. Clone size is not always given. Where it is, it says once, few, many or a class for expanded clones.

>-|TRBJ2-6|-|TRBV19
TGTGCCAGTAGTTTACACCCAGGGTTAGCTGGGGCCAACGTCCTGACTTTC
CASSLHPGLAGANVLTF
>-|TRBJ1-1|-|TRBV10-3
TGTGCCATCAGTGAGAACAGGGCCAACACTGAAGCTTTCTTT
CAISENRANTEAFF
>-|TRBJ1-3|TRBD1|TRBV28
TGTGCCAGCAGTTTAGGACAGGGGAGAGGTACCATATATTTT
CASSLGQGRGTIYF
>once|TRBJ2-7|TRBD2|TRBV4-3
TGCGCCAGCAGCCAATCCCAGCTAGCGGGAGACGAGCAGTACTTC
CASSQSQLAGDEQYF
>-|TRBJ1-1|TRBD1|TRBV6-5
TGTGCCAGCAGTTACTCAGGGGGCGGAGGTACTGAAGCTTTCTTT
CASSYSGGGGTEAFF
>-|TRBJ1-5|-|TRBV2
TGTGCCAGCAGTGAACTGGGGGGGCAGCCCCAGCATTTT
CASSELGGQPQHF
>-|TRBJ1-1|TRBD1|TRBV20-1
TGCAGTGCCAGCAGACAGGGTTTCGCTTTCTTT
CSASRQGFAFF
>-|TRBJ2-5|-|TRBV5-6
TGTGCCAGCAGCTTCGGGCAAGAGACCCAGTACTTC
CASSFGQETQYF
>-|TRBJ2-2|TRBD2|TRBV7-2
TGTGCCAGCAGCTTAGTAACTAGCGGGAACGCGAACACCGGGGAGCTGTTTTTT
CASSLVTSGNANTGELFF
>-|TRBJ2-7|-|TRBV4-2
TGTGCCAGCAGCCAACCTGCCGAGACAGGATCCTACGAGCAGTACTTC
CASSQPAETGSYEQYF
>-|TRBJ1-1|-|TRBV4-1
TGCGCCAGCAGCCAAGTAGTCTACACGGGAAACACTGAAGCTTTCTTT
CASSQVVYTGNTEAFF
>-|TRBJ1-6|TRBD1|TRBV2
TGTGCCAGCAGGTCAGGGGGCGCAAGGAATTCACCCCTCCACTTT
CASRSGGARNSPLHF
>-|TRBJ1-5|-|TRBV5-1
TGCGCCAGCAGCTTGGTCGTGGGCGAGCCCCAGCATTTT
CASSLVVGEPQHF
>few|TRBJ1-2|-|TRBV5-4
TGTGCCAGCAGCTTGGAGGGGGACTATGGCTACACCTTC
CASSLEGDYGYTF
>-|TRBJ1-4|TRBD1|TRBV19
TGTGCCAGTAGGACAGGGGGGACTACTAATGAAAAACTGTTTTTT
CASRTGGTTNEKLFF
>-|TRBJ1-5|TRBD1|TRBV15
TGTGCCACCAGCAGAGATTATACCCTAAGGCGACAGGGCAAATCTAAGAGCAATCAGCCCCAGCATTTT
CATSRDYTLRRQGKSKSNQPQHF
>-|TRBJ2-5|TRBD1|TRBV10-3
TGTGCCATCAGTGGGGACAGTGTAGATCAGTACTTC
CAISGDSVDQYF
>-|TRBJ1-6|-|TRBV27
TGTGCCAGCAGTTTGGGACTCTCCTATAATTCACCCCTCCACTTT
CASSLGLSYNSPLHF
>-|TRBJ1-2|TRBD1|TRBV7-2
TGTGCCAGCAGCTCCAGGGGGAGGAGATCCCCGAACTATGGCTACACCTTC
CASSSRGRRSPNYGYTF
>-|TRBJ2-7|TRBD2|TRBV2
TGTGCCAGCAGCTCCCGGGGGGGCCCCGAGCAGTACTTC
CASSSRGGPEQYF
>-|TRBJ2-2|-|TRBV2
TGTGCCAGCAGTGATGCGAACAGGGTCGGGCTCGGGGAGCTGTTTTTT
CASSDANRVGLGELFF
>-|TRBJ1-2|TRBD1|TRBV7-2
TGTGCCAGCAGCCCTCGGACAGGGGTTGTTGGCTACACCTTC
CASSPRTGVVGYTF
>-|TRBJ2-1|-|TRBV28
TGTGCCAGCAGTTCCACAAGGGGGAGAGTGAACATTTGGGACAATGAGCAGTTCTTC
CASSSTRGRVNIWDNEQFF
>-|TRBJ1-1|-|TRBV7-2
TGTGCCAGCAGCTTAGCCTCAGGGGAATTTACTGAAGCTTTCTTT
CASSLASGEFTEAFF
>-|TRBJ2-2|TRBD2|TRBV5-1
TGCGCCAGCAGCTTGGAAACTAGCGGGATTTCCACCGGGGAGCTGTTTTTT
CASSLETSGISTGELFF